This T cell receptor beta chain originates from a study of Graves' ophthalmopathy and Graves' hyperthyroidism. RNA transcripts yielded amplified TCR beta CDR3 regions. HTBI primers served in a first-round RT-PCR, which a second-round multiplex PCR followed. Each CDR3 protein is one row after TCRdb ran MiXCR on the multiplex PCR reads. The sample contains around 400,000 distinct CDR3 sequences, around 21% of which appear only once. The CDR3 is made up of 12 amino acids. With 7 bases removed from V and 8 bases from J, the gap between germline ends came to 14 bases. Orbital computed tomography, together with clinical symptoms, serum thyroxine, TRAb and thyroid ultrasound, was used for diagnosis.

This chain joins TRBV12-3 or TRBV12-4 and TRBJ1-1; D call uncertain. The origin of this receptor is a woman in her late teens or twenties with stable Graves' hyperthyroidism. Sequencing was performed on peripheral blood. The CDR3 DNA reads TGTGCCAGCACCCCAGGACCCTCAGAAGCTTTCTTT. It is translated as CASTPGPSEAFF.